This is a list of T cell receptor beta chains from one sample in a study of cytotoxic CD8 clonotypes in ibrutinib-treated CLL. Sequencing was performed with immunoSEQ multiplex PCR; in TCRdb, only in-frame clones are kept and a portion is missing. Counted here are 97,000 or so clones, approximately 80% occurring once; the ten biggest clones make up under 35%. The specimen comprised PBMCs, sampled after 12 months of ibrutinib treatment. These receptors came from a human donor with chronic lymphocytic leukemia. CDR3s include the opening cysteine and the closing phenylalanine or tryptophan. The D gene is left open where the match is weak. A clone size is listed for some rows: how often the clone was seen (once, few, many), or a class if it is expanded.

v_call,d_call,j_call,clone_size,cdr3_aa,cdr3_nt
TRBV11-3,TRBD2,TRBJ2-7,-,CASSLMLAGGYEQYF,TGTGCCAGCAGCTTAATGCTAGCGGGGGGCTACGAGCAGTACTTC
TRBV19,TRBD1,TRBJ1-5,-,CAFTRDRGNQPQHF,TGTGCCTTTACCCGGGACAGAGGCAATCAGCCCCAGCATTTT
TRBV28,-,TRBJ1-5,-,CASSFTAHYSNQPQHF,TGTGCCAGCAGTTTTACAGCGCACTATAGCAATCAGCCCCAGCATTTT
TRBV29-1,TRBD2,TRBJ2-3,-,CSVGRIAGGRTDTQYF,TGCAGCGTTGGACGCATAGCGGGGGGGCGCACAGATACGCAGTATTTT
TRBV2,-,TRBJ2-2,-,CASSEVSPLSAGELFF,TGTGCCAGCAGTGAAGTTTCCCCTTTGAGCGCCGGGGAGCTGTTTTTT
TRBV12-5,TRBD2,TRBJ2-7,-,CASGSSGRGGEQYF,TGTGCTAGTGGTTCCTCCGGGAGGGGCGGCGAGCAGTACTTC
TRBV6-5,-,TRBJ1-1,few,CASSSTNTEAFF,TGTGCCAGCAGCTCGACTAACACTGAAGCTTTCTTT
TRBV6-5,-,TRBJ1-5,once,CASSEVYRNQPQHF,TGTGCCAGCAGTGAGGTCTACCGCAATCAGCCCCAGCATTTT
TRBV30,TRBD1,TRBJ2-7,-,CASKIGQGLYEQYF,TGTGCCTCGAAGATCGGACAGGGTCTCTACGAGCAGTACTTC
TRBV27,-,TRBJ1-4,-,CASSSRWREKLFF,TGTGCCAGCAGTTCTCGCTGGAGAGAAAAACTGTTTTTT
TRBV6-5,-,TRBJ2-7,-,CASSYTITGKAYEQYF,TGTGCCAGCAGTTACACCATCACAGGGAAAGCCTACGAGCAGTACTTC
TRBV7-9,-,TRBJ2-7,once,CASSLEDYEQYF,TGTGCCAGCAGCCTGGAAGACTACGAGCAGTACTTC
TRBV27,-,TRBJ2-7,-,CASGPRGPQEQYF,TGTGCCAGCGGGCCTCGGGGGCCTCAGGAGCAGTACTTC
TRBV7-9,-,TRBJ2-2,-,CASSLGRGSDGELFF,TGTGCCAGCAGCTTAGGCCGAGGTTCCGACGGGGAGCTGTTTTTT
TRBV25-1,-,TRBJ1-1,-,CASSGGLNTEAFF,TGTGCCAGCAGTGGGGGTTTGAACACTGAAGCTTTCTTT
TRBV7-9,-,TRBJ2-7,few,CASSLVSPGQGGEQYF,TGTGCCAGCAGCTTAGTATCCCCAGGACAGGGAGGGGAGCAGTACTTC
TRBV6-6,TRBD1,TRBJ2-7,-,CASRPYRDRDYEQYF,TGTGCCAGCAGGCCTTACCGGGACAGGGACTACGAGCAGTACTTC
TRBV7-3,TRBD2,TRBJ2-2,-,CASSSRGRVNTGELFF,TGTGCCAGCAGCTCTCGGGGGAGGGTGAACACCGGGGAGCTGTTTTTT
TRBV5-4,-,TRBJ1-1,-,CASSPSGAGVRNTEAFF,TGTGCCAGCAGCCCTTCCGGGGCAGGGGTCCGTAACACTGAAGCTTTCTTT
TRBV1,-,TRBJ1-1,-,CTSSQDSPTGDLTEAFF,TGCACCAGCAGCCAAGATTCTCCGACAGGGGACCTCACTGAAGCTTTCTTT
TRBV5-5,-,TRBJ1-6,-,CASRSQGEPYNSPLHF,TGTGCCAGCAGATCCCAAGGGGAGCCCTATAATTCACCCCTCCACTTT
TRBV6-1,-,TRBJ1-1,-,CASSESFRGNTEAFF,TGTGCCAGCAGTGAATCGTTTAGGGGGAACACTGAAGCTTTCTTT
TRBV7-6,-,TRBJ2-2,-,CASSDWGGTGELFF,TGTGCCAGCAGCGACTGGGGCGGGACCGGGGAGCTGTTTTTT
TRBV27,TRBD2,TRBJ2-7,few,CASSLILGGGEQYF,TGTGCCAGCAGCCTCATCTTGGGGGGAGGGGAGCAGTACTTC
TRBV7-2,TRBD1,TRBJ1-2,-,CASSLQGDRDNNYGYTF,TGTGCCAGCAGCTTACAGGGCGACAGGGACAATAACTATGGCTACACCTTC
TRBV6-1,-,TRBJ2-3,-,CASSVRGTPGDTQYF,TGTGCCAGCAGTGTTAGGGGGACTCCCGGAGATACGCAGTATTTT
TRBV7-8,TRBD1,TRBJ2-3,-,CASSWTGVDTQYF,TGTGCCAGCAGCTGGACAGGGGTAGATACGCAGTATTTT
TRBV4-2,-,TRBJ1-6,-,CASSQNLGDSPLHF,TGTGCCAGCAGCCAAAACCTCGGGGACTCACCCCTCCACTTT
TRBV6-5,-,TRBJ1-2,few,CASSSNGQHGYTF,TGTGCCAGCAGTTCCAACGGACAGCATGGCTACACCTTC